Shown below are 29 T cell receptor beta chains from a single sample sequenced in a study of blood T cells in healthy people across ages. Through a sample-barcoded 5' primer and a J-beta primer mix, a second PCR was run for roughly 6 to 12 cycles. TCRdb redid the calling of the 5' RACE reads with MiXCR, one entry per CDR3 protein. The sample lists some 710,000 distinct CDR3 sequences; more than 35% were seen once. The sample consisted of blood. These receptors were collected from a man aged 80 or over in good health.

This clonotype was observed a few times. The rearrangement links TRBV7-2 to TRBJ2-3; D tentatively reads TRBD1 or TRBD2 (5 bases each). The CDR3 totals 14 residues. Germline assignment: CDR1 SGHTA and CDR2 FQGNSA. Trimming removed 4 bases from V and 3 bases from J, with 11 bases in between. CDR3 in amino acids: CASSWGTVTDTQYF. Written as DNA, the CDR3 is TGTGCCAGCAGCTGGGGGACGGTTACAGATACGCAGTATTTT.

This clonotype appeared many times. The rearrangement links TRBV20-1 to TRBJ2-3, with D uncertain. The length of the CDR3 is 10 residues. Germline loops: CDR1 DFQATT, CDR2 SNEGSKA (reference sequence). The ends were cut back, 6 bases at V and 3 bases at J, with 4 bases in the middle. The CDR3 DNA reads TGCAGTGCCGAGACAGATACGCAGTATTTT. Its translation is CSAETDTQYF.

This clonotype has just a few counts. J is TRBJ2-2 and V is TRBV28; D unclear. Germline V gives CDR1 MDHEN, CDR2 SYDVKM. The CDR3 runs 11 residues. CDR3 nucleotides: TGTGGGGTCAGTGGGGTCGGGGAGCTGTTTTTT. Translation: CGVSGVGELFF. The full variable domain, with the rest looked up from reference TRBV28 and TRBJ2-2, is DVKVTQSSRYLVKRTGEKVFLECVQDMDHENMFWYRQDPGLGLRLIYFSYDVKMKEKGDIPEGYSVSREKKERFSLILESASTNQTSMYLCGVSGVGELFFGEGSRLTVL.

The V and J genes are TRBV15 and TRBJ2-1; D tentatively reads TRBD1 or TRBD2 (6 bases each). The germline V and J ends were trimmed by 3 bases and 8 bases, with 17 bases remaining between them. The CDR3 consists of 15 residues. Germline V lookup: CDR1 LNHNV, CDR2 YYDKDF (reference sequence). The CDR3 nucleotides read TGTGCCACCAGCAGTGACCGCGTCGGGGGCGATGAGCAGTTCTTC. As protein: CATSSDRVGGDEQFF.

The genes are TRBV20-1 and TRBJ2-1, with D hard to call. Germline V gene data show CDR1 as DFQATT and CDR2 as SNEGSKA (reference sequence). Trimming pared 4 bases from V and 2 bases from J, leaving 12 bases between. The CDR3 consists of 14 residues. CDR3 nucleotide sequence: TGCAGTGCTATAGGTGGCGGCACCTACAATGAGCAGTTCTTC. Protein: CSAIGGGTYNEQFF.

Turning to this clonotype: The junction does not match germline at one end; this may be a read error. The CDR3 reads CATGRDLLQNIQYF. As DNA, the CDR3 is TGTGCCACCGGCAGAGATCTGCTCCAGAACATTCAGTACTTC. The chain links TRBV15 to TRBJ2-4; D is ambiguous. The CDR3 consists of 14 residues. Germline V gene lookup returns CDR1 LNHNV and CDR2 YYDKDF (reference sequence).

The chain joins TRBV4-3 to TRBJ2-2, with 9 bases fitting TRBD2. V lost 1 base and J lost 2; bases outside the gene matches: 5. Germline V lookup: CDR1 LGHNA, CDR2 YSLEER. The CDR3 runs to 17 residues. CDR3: CASSQGWTSVNTGELFF. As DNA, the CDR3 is TGCGCCAGCAGCCAAGGTTGGACTAGCGTCAACACCGGGGAGCTGTTTTTT.

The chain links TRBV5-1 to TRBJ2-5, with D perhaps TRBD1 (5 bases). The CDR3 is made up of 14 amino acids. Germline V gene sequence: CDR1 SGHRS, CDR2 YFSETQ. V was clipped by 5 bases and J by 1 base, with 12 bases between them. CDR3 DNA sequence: TGCGCCAGCAGTCTAGGGGTCAGCCAAGAGACCCAGTACTTC. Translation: CASSLGVSQETQYF.

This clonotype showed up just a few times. CDR3 bases: TGCAGTGCTAGAGCGGCTAGCGGGATAGCAACCTACGAGCAGTACTTC. This gives the protein CSARAASGIATYEQYF. This sequence joins TRBV20-1 and TRBJ2-7; 9 positions match TRBD2. Germline V gene lookup returns CDR1 DFQATT and CDR2 SNEGSKA (reference sequence). The ends lost 1 base at V and 2 bases at J; junction bases unmatched: 9. The CDR3 has 16 residues.

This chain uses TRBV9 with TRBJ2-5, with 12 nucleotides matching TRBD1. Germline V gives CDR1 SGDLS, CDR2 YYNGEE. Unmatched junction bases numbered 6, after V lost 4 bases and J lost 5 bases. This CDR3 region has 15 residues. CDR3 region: CASSFGTGGSETQYF. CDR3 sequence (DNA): TGTGCCAGCAGCTTCGGGACAGGGGGCTCGGAGACCCAGTACTTC.

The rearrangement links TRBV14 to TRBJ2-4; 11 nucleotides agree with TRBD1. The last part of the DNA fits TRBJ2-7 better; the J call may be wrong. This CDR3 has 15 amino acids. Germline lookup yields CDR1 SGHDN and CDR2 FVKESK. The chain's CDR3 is CASSPSGTGGLEQYF. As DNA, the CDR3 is TGTGCCAGCAGCCCCTCCGGGACAGGGGGTCTCGAGCAGTACTTC.

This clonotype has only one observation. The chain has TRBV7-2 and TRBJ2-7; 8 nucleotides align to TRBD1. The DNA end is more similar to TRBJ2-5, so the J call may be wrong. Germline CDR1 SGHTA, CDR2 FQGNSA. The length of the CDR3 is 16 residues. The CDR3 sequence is CASSLRRARGQETQYF. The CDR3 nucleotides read TGTGCCAGCAGCCTTCGCCGGGCCAGGGGGCAGGAGACCCAGTACTTC.

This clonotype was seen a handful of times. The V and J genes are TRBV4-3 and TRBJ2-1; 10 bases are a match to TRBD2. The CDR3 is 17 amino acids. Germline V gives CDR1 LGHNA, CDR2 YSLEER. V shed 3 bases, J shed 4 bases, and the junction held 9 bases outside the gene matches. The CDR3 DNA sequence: TGCGCCAGCAGCCAGGGGAGTCTAGCGGGAGTATACAATGAGCAGTTCTTC. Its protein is CASSQGSLAGVYNEQFF.

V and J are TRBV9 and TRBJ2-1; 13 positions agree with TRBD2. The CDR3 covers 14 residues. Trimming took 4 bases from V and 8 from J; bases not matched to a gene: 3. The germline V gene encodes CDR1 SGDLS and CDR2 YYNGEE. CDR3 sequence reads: CASSRLAGGDEQFF. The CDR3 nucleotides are TGTGCCAGCAGCAGACTAGCGGGAGGCGATGAGCAGTTCTTC. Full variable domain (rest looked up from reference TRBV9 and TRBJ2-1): DSGVTQTPKHLITATGQRVTLRCSPRSGDLSVYWYQQSLDQGLQFLIQYYNGEERAKGNILERFSAQQFPDLHSELNLSSLELGDSALYFCASSRLAGGDEQFFGPGTRLTVL.

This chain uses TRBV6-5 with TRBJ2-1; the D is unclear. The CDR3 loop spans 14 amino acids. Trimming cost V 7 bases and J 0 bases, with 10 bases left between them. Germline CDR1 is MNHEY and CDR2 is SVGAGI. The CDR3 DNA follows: TGTGCCAGCAAGGACGGCAACTCCTACAATGAGCAGTTCTTC. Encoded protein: CASKDGNSYNEQFF.

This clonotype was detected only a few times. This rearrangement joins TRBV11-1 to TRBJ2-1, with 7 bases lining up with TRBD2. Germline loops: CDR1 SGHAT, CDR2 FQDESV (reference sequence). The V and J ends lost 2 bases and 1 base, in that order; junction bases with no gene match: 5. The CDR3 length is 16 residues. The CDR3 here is CASSLRRGSSYNEQFF. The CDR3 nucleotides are TGTGCCAGCAGCTTAAGACGCGGGAGTTCCTACAATGAGCAGTTCTTC. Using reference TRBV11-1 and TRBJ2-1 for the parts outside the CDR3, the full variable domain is EAEVAQSPRYKITEKSQAVAFWCDPISGHATLYWYRQILGQGPELLVQFQDESVVDDSQLPKDRFSAERLKGVDSTLKIQPAELGDSAMYLCASSLRRGSSYNEQFFGPGTRLTVL.

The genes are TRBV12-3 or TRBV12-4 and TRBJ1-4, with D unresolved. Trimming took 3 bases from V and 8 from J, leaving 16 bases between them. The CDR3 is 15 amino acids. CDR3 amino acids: CASSFWAGIGEKLFF. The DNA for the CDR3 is TGTGCCAGCAGTTTTTGGGCGGGAATAGGGGAAAAACTGTTTTTT.

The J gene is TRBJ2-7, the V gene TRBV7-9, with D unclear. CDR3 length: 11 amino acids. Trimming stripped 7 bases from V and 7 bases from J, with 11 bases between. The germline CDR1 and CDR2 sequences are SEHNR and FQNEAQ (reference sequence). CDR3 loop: CASTSIDEQYF. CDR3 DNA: TGTGCCAGCACCTCGATTGATGAGCAGTACTTC.

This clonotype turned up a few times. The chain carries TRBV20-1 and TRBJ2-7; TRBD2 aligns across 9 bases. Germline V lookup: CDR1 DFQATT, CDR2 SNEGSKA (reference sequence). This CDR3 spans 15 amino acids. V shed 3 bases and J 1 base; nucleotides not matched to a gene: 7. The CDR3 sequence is CSASPLAGRSYEQYF. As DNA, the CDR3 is TGCAGTGCTAGTCCCCTAGCGGGAAGGTCCTACGAGCAGTACTTC.

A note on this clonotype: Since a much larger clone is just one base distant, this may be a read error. CDR3 nucleotides: TGCAGTGCTGGCCAGGGGGCTATCCCCTACGAGCGGTACTTC. This gives the protein CSAGQGAIPYERYF. V gene TRBV20-1 combines with J gene TRBJ2-4; TRBD1 aligns across 8 bases. CDR1 and CDR2 (germline): DFQATT, SNEGSKA (reference sequence). V lost 5 bases, J lost 15 bases, and 18 bases stayed unmatched. The CDR3 runs to 14 residues.

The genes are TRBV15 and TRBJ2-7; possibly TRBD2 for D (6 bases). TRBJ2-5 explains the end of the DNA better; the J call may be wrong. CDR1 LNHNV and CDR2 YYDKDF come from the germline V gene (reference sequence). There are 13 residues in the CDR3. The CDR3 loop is CATSTHGGETQYF. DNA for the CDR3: TGTGCCACCAGCACCCACGGGGGAGAGACCCAGTACTTC.

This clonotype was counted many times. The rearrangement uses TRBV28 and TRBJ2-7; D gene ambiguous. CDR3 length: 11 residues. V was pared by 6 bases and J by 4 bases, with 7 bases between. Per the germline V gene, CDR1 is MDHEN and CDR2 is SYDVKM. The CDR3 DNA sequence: TGTGCCAGCAGGTCCGCTTACGAGCAGTACTTC. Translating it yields CASRSAYEQYF.

The CDR3 reads CASSLLGTVDTGELFF. Written as DNA, the CDR3 is TGCGCCAGCAGCTTGTTAGGGACAGTGGACACCGGGGAGCTGTTTTTT. The V and J genes are TRBV5-1 and TRBJ2-2, with 7 bases matching TRBD1. Germline V gene sequence: CDR1 SGHRS, CDR2 YFSETQ. The CDR3 is made up of 16 amino acids. J was trimmed by 3 bases and V by 1 base; bases with no gene match: 6.

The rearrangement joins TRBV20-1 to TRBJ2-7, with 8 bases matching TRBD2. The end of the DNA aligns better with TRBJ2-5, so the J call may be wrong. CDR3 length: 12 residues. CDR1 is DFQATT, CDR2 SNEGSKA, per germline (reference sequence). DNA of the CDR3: TGCAGTGCTCCGGGGGGGTTAGAGACCCAGTACTTC. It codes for CSAPGGLETQYF.

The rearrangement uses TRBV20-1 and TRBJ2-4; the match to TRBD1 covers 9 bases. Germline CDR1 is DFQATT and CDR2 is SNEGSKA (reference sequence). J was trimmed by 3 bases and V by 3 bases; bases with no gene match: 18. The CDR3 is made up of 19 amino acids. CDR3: CSARITGGRGKVDKNIQYF. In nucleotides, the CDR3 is TGCAGTGCTAGGATTACAGGGGGCAGGGGGAAAGTGGACAAAAACATTCAGTACTTC.

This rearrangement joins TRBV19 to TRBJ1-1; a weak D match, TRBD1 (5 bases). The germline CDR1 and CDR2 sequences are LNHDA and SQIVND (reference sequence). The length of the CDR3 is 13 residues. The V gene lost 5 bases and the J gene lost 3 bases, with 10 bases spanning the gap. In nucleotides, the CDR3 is TGTGCCAGTAGTTCGACAGTAGACACTGAAGCTTTCTTT. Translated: CASSSTVDTEAFF.

CDR3 DNA sequence: TGTGCCAGCAGCGAGACCGGGACAGTTAATGAAAAACTGTTTTTT. Translated: CASSETGTVNEKLFF. The chain has TRBV7-9 and TRBJ1-4, with TRBD1 matching 7 bases. This CDR3 comprises 15 residues. The V gene's germline CDR1 is SEHNR and CDR2 FQNEAQ (reference sequence). Trimming cost V 5 bases and J 4 bases; bases outside gene matches: 7.

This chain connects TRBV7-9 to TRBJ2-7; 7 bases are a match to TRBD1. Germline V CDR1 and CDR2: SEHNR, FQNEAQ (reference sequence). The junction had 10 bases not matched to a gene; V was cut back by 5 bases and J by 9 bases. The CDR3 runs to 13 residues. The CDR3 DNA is TGTGCCAGCAGCAAGGGACAGTTTGCGGTGCAGTACTTC. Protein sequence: CASSKGQFAVQYF. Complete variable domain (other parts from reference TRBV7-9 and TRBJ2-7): DTGVSQNPRHKITKRGQNVTFRCDPISEHNRLYWYRQTLGQGPEFLTYFQNEAQLEKSRLLSDRFSAERPKGSFSTLEIQRTEQGDSAMYLCASSKGQFAVQYFGPGTRLTVT.

For the CDR3, the DNA is TGTGCCAGCAGCAATAAGTACGGCAGCAGCTCCTACAATGAGCAGTTCTTC. It encodes CASSNKYGSSSYNEQFF. This chain uses TRBV21-1 with TRBJ2-1. TRBV21-1 is termed a pseudogene. The CDR3 consists of 17 residues.